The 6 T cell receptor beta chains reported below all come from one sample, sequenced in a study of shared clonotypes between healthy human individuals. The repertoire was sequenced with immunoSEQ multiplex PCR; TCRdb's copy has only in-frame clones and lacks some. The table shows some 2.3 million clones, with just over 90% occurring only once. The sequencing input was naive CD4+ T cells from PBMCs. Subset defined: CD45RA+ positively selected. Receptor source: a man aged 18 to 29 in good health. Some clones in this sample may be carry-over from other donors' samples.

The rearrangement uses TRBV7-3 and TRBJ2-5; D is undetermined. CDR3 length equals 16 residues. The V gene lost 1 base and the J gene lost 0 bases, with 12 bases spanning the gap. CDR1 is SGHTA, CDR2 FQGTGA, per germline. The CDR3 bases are TGTGCCAGCAGCTTAAATGGCCAGGCGTACCAAGAGACCCAGTACTTC. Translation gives CASSLNGQAYQETQYF.

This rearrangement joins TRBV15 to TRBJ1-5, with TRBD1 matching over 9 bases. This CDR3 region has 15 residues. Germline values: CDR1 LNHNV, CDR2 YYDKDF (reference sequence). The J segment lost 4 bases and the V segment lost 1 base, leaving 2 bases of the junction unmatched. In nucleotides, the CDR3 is TGTGCCACCAGCAGAGGGACAGGGGATAATCAGCCCCAGCATTTT. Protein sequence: CATSRGTGDNQPQHF.

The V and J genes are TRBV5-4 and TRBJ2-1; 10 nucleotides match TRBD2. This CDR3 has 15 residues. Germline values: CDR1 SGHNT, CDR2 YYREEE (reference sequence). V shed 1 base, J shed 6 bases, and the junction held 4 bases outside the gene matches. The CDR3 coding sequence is TGTGCCAGCAGCTTGAGGGCTAGCGGGAGCAATGAGCAGTTCTTC. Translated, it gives CASSLRASGSNEQFF.

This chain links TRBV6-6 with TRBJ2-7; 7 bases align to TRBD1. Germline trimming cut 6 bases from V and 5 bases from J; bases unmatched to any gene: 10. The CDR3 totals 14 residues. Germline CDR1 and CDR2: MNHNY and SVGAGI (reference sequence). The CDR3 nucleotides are TGTGCCAGCAGGGATTCGGGACAGACCGACGAGCAGTACTTC. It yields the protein CASRDSGQTDEQYF.

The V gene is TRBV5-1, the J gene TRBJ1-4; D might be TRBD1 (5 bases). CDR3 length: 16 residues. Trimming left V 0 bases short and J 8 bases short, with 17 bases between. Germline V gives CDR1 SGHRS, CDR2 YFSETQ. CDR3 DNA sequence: TGCGCCAGCAGCTTGGCCCCGGGAGATGGGACCGAAAAACTGTTTTTT. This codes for CASSLAPGDGTEKLFF.

The DNA for the CDR3 is TGCGCCAGCAGCACCCGACAGGGGCGAACCGGGGAGCTGTTTTTT. It codes for CASSTRQGRTGELFF. The J gene is TRBJ2-2, the V gene TRBV5-1; TRBD1 matches 8 bases. CDR3 length: 15 residues. Unmatched junction bases numbered 7, after V lost 4 bases and J lost 5 bases. CDR1 is SGHRS, CDR2 YFSETQ, per germline.